Listed below are T cell receptor beta chains from one sample, sequenced in a study of blood T cells in healthy people across ages. TCRdb independently ran MiXCR on the 5' RACE reads; one entry per CDR3 protein. The data show about 680,000 distinct CDR3 sequences, roughly 49% seen once. The sample consisted of blood. Receptors originate from a woman in her sixties in good health. Each CDR3 is given with its conserved first and last residue. A D gene is named only where the DNA matches it firmly. A clone size is listed for some rows: how often the clone was seen (once, few, many), or a class if it is expanded.

CASSQDSAGGTGELFF TGCGCCAGCAGCCAAGATTCTGCGGGCGGGACCGGGGAGCTGTTTTTT . 16 TRBJ2-2 TRBV4-3 .
CASSVEAGVYNEQFF TGTGCCAGCAGCGTAGAGGCGGGAGTATACAATGAGCAGTTCTTC TRBD2 15 TRBJ2-1 TRBV9 .
CASSPLGRLNTEAFF TGTGCCAGCAGCCCCCTGGGACGGTTGAACACTGAAGCTTTCTTT . 15 TRBJ1-1 TRBV6-2/TRBV6-3 .
CAISRDILNEKLFF TGTGCCATCAGTAGGGACATCCTGAATGAAAAACTGTTTTTT . 14 TRBJ1-4 TRBV10-3 .
CASSLSGAAETQYF TGTGCCAGCAGCTTATCCGGGGCGGCCGAGACCCAGTACTTC . 14 TRBJ2-5 TRBV7-2 few
CSGHDRASYNEQYF TGCAGCGGACACGACAGGGCCTCCTACAATGAGCAGTACTTC TRBD1 14 TRBJ2-7 TRBV29-1 .
CASSDNSDGQYF TGTGCCAGCAGCGATAATTCCGACGGACAGTACTTC . 12 TRBJ2-7 TRBV14 .
CSARDDPGKAFF TGCAGTGCTAGAGATGACCCTGGGAAAGCTTTCTTT . 12 TRBJ1-1 TRBV20-1 few
CSVVRRLADEQFF TGCAGCGTTGTCAGGAGATTGGCGGATGAGCAGTTCTTC . 13 TRBJ2-1 TRBV29-1 few
CSVGRGLAGRETQYF TGCAGCGTTGGCCGGGGACTAGCGGGTCGAGAGACCCAGTACTTC TRBD2 15 TRBJ2-5 TRBV29-1 few
CASSFGDSGMTQYF TGTGCCAGCAGCTTCGGGGACAGTGGAATGACCCAGTACTTC TRBD1 14 TRBJ2-5 TRBV7-2 few
CASSYSQGATEAFF TGTGCCAGCAGCTACTCGCAGGGGGCTACTGAAGCTTTCTTT TRBD1 14 TRBJ1-1 TRBV7-9 .
CATSRDIGGLQTQYF TGTGCCACCAGCAGAGATATTGGCGGGCTTCAGACCCAGTACTTC . 15 TRBJ2-5 TRBV15 few
CASSNDRLGGNEQFF TGTGCCAGCAGCAACGACAGGTTAGGAGGCAATGAGCAGTTCTTC . 15 TRBJ2-1 TRBV6-2/TRBV6-3 few
CAILLAGGFKNIQYF TGTGCCATCCTCTTAGCGGGAGGGTTCAAAAACATTCAGTACTTC . 15 TRBJ2-4 TRBV21-1 few
CASRAVNSEQFF TGTGCCAGCAGGGCGGTAAACAGTGAGCAGTTCTTC . 12 TRBJ2-1 TRBV27 .
CASSEAGTVNEKLFF TGTGCCAGCAGTGAAGCTGGGACAGTTAATGAAAAACTGTTTTTT TRBD1 15 TRBJ1-4 TRBV2 .
CASKRDAPQEQYF TGTGCCAGCAAACGGGACGCCCCTCAGGAGCAGTACTTC . 13 TRBJ2-5 TRBV12-3/TRBV12-4 few
CASSPGPLGEQYF TGTGCCAGCAGCCCCGGACCGCTCGGCGAGCAGTACTTC . 13 TRBJ2-7 TRBV7-2 .
CSARGRETQYF TGCAGTGCTAGAGGGCGAGAGACCCAGTACTTC . 11 TRBJ2-5 TRBV20-1 few
CASRGRADLYNEQYF TGTGCCAGCAGGGGTAGGGCAGACCTCTACAATGAGCAGTACTTC . 15 TRBJ2-7 TRBV12-3/TRBV12-4 few
CASSPGTGGLREQYF TGTGCCAGCAGCCCCGGGACAGGGGGTTTACGCGAGCAGTACTTC TRBD1 15 TRBJ2-7 TRBV7-2 .
CASSLYSSREQFF TGTGCCAGCAGTTTATATTCTAGCCGTGAGCAGTTCTTC . 13 TRBJ2-1 TRBV27 few
CSVLGETQYF TGCAGCGTTTTAGGAGAGACCCAGTACTTC . 10 TRBJ2-5 TRBV29-1 .
CASSSRGLAAEQFF TGTGCCAGCAGTTCGCGGGGACTAGCGGCCGAGCAGTTCTTC TRBD2 14 TRBJ2-1 TRBV12-3/TRBV12-4 many
CSAKANSYEQYF TGCAGTGCTAAAGCGAACTCCTACGAGCAGTACTTC . 12 TRBJ2-7 TRBV20-1 .
CASSAPGTGAVGQFF TGTGCCAGCAGCGCCCCCGGGACAGGCGCCGTAGGGCAGTTCTTC TRBD1 15 TRBJ2-1 TRBV7-2 few
CASSLGQATIGGYTF TGTGCCAGCAGCCTTGGACAGGCTACTATCGGAGGCTACACCTTC TRBD1 15 TRBJ1-2 TRBV9 .
CSRSLNTDTQYF TGCAGTCGGAGCTTGAATACAGATACGCAGTATTTT . 12 TRBJ2-3 TRBV20-1 .
CASSSSVGTGERDTF TGTGCCAGCAGCTCCAGCGTTGGGACAGGGGAGAGAGACACCTTC TRBD1 15 TRBJ1-2 TRBV7-2 .
CASSVLASSYNEQFF TGTGCCAGCAGTGTGTTAGCGAGCTCCTACAATGAGCAGTTCTTC . 15 TRBJ2-1 TRBV2 .
CASSLSGGAGANVLTF TGTGCCAGCAGCTTATCAGGGGGCGCTGGGGCCAACGTCCTGACTTTC TRBD1 16 TRBJ2-6 TRBV5-5 .